A single T cell receptor beta chain is shown here with its context. The CDR3 loop spans 15 amino acids. Germline CDR1 MGHDK, CDR2 SYGVNS. With V trimmed by 1 base and J by 3 bases, 3 bases remained unmatched. This sample stems from a study of blood T cells in healthy people across ages. For the second PCR, which ran for about 6 to 11 cycles, a sample-barcoded 5' primer and a J-beta primer mix were used. With 12 random nucleotides, a template-switch adaptor tagged each individual cDNA molecule. One entry per CDR3 protein results from TCRdb running MiXCR on the 5' RACE reads. Of 920,000 or so distinct CDR3 sequences in the sample, 35% to 50% were seen once.

The TCR sequence derives from a woman aged 55 to 70 in good health. The sample consisted of blood. The rearrangement uses TRBV25-1 and TRBJ2-3; 8 bases match TRBD1. The CDR3 DNA reads TGTGCCAGCAGTGAATCGTGGACAGGGACAGATACGCAGTATTTT. This codes for CASSESWTGTDTQYF.